These 22 T cell receptor beta chains share one sample of origin, sequenced in a study of graft-versus-host responses after intestinal transplantation. Only in-frame clones appear in the TCRdb table, and some are missing; sequencing was by immunoSEQ multiplex PCR. The table includes about 7,400 clones, approximately 68% detected once. Investigators treated the graft tissue so that it released intraepithelial and lamina propria lymphocytes. Sequenced here: ileum tissue, sampled approximately 240 days after intestinal transplantation. Every receptor here comes from a human patient who received an intestinal transplant, so some T cells may come from the graft donor.

This clone was observed a handful of times. J is TRBJ1-5 and V is TRBV28; unclear D gene. V was cut by 6 bases and J by 6 bases, with 12 bases left in between. Germline loops: CDR1 MDHEN, CDR2 SYDVKM. The CDR3 extends over 13 amino acids. CDR3 residues: CASRPPRVQPQHF. CDR3 in DNA: TGTGCCAGCAGACCGCCGAGGGTTCAGCCCCAGCATTTT.

J is TRBJ1-4 and V is TRBV6-5, with a tentative D call TRBD1 (5 bases). V was clipped by 6 bases and J by 8 bases, with 13 bases between them. The CDR3 has 13 amino acids. Germline CDR1 and CDR2: MNHEY and SVGAGI. CDR3 in DNA: TGTGCCAGCAGCCGATCTGGGGGGGAAAAACTGTTTTTT. This gives the protein CASSRSGGEKLFF.

The J gene is TRBJ2-2, the V gene TRBV6-5; 11 bases align to TRBD2. V shed 4 bases, J shed 6 bases, and the junction held 4 bases outside the gene matches. Germline CDR1 reads MNHEY; CDR2 reads SVGAGI. There are 15 residues in the CDR3. CDR3: CASSWSSGRSGELFF. For the CDR3, the DNA is TGTGCCAGCAGTTGGTCTAGCGGGAGGTCCGGGGAGCTGTTTTTT.

The V and J genes are TRBV4-3 and TRBJ2-2; unclear D gene. The V end lost 4 bases, the J end lost 1 base, and 16 bases lay between the germline ends. This CDR3 region has 17 residues. Germline V lookup: CDR1 LGHNA, CDR2 YSLEER. The DNA for the CDR3 is TGCGCCAGCAGCCGAAGTACTCGCCTTGGGAACACCGGGGAGCTGTTTTTT. This translates into CASSRSTRLGNTGELFF.

The CDR3 loop reads CASRRISRGPYEQYV. Here the CDR3 DNA reads TGTGCAAGTCGCCGCATATCCAGGGGACCCTACGAGCAGTACGTC. V usage is TRBV12-2 and J usage is TRBJ2-7; the DNA was not compared with TRBD1, the D call given in the table. TRBV12-2 is a recognized pseudogene. The length of the CDR3 is 15 residues.

The rearrangement uses TRBV7-2 and TRBJ1-2; 9 bases align to TRBD1. From germline, CDR1 is SGHTA and CDR2 FQGNSA. The CDR3 contains 17 residues. V dropped 5 bases and J dropped 4; count of bases not matched to a gene: 14. CDR3 loop: CASSLEVTGTGSYGYTF. CDR3 nucleotide sequence: TGTGCCAGCAGCCTCGAAGTAACCGGGACAGGGAGCTATGGCTACACCTTC.

The V and J genes are TRBV2 and TRBJ2-3, with 11 bases matching TRBD2. The germline gives CDR1 SNHLY, CDR2 FYNNEI. V lost 10 bases, J lost 3 bases, and 15 bases stayed unmatched. The CDR3 consists of 17 residues. The CDR3 loop is CATRKPLAGEETDTQYF. The DNA of the CDR3 is TGTGCCACACGTAAACCACTAGCGGGGGAGGAGACAGATACGCAGTATTTT.

CDR3 in DNA: TGTGCCAGCAGTTACTCAGGGACAGGGCTTGAGCAGTACGTC. This codes for CASSYSGTGLEQYV. The rearrangement uses TRBV6-6 and TRBJ2-7; TRBD1 matches at 9 bases. This CDR3 has 14 amino acids. The J segment lost 7 bases and the V segment lost 0 bases, leaving 4 bases of the junction unmatched. CDR1 and CDR2 from the germline V gene are MNHNY and SVGAGI (reference sequence).

The rearrangement links TRBV6-1 to TRBJ2-1; 7 nucleotides line up with TRBD2. CDR1 MNHNS and CDR2 SASEGT come from the germline V gene. J gave up 3 bases and V 3 bases, and 5 bases lay outside the gene matches. This CDR3 is built from 15 residues. Here the CDR3 reads CASSDELAVYNEQFF. The CDR3 DNA reads TGTGCCAGCAGTGATGAGCTAGCGGTCTACAATGAGCAGTTCTTC.

This clone showed up just a few times. Other DNA sequences within the sample encode an identical CDR3. This chain uses TRBV7-9 with TRBJ1-5; 7 positions agree with TRBD1. The J segment lost 4 bases and the V segment lost 6 bases, leaving 6 bases of the junction unmatched. This CDR3 has 14 residues. Germline values: CDR1 SEHNR, CDR2 FQNEAQ (reference sequence). The CDR3 region is CASSPGGGNQPQHF. The CDR3 bases are TGTGCCAGCAGTCCAGGGGGTGGTAATCAGCCCCAGCATTTT. Full variable domain (missing parts from reference TRBV7-9 and TRBJ1-5): DTGVSQNPRHKITKRGQNVTFRCDPISEHNRLYWYRQTLGQGPEFLTYFQNEAQLEKSRLLSDRFSAERPKGSFSTLEIQRTEQGDSAMYLCASSPGGGNQPQHFGDGTRLSIL.

The chain couples TRBV18 to TRBJ2-3, with no clear D. The CDR3 loop spans 13 amino acids. With 4 bases removed from V and 3 bases from J, the gap between germline ends came to 8 bases. Germline V lookup: CDR1 KGHSH, CDR2 LQKENI. The CDR3 sequence is CASSRIPTDTQYF. In DNA, the CDR3 is TGTGCCAGCTCACGAATCCCGACAGATACGCAGTATTTT.

J is TRBJ2-5 and V is TRBV9; D is perhaps TRBD2 (6 bases). Per germline, CDR1 SGDLS and CDR2 YYNGEE. V lost 1 base and J 5 bases, leaving 12 bases between the germline ends. The length of the CDR3 is 14 residues. In DNA form, the CDR3 reads TGTGCCAGCAGCGTATACACGGAGGGTGAGACCCAGTACTTC. Its protein is CASSVYTEGETQYF.

This chain connects TRBV27 to TRBJ1-3; tentative D call: TRBD1 (5 bases). V lost 8 bases and J 0 bases, leaving 11 bases between the germline ends. The CDR3 loop spans 14 amino acids. Per the germline V gene, CDR1 is MNHEY and CDR2 is SMNVEV (reference sequence). DNA for the CDR3: TGTGCCAGCCGGGACTGGAGCTCTGGAAACACCATATATTTT. As protein: CASRDWSSGNTIYF.

This clone was detected only a few times. V gene TRBV6-1 combines with J gene TRBJ2-1, with TRBD1 matching over 8 bases. From germline, CDR1 is MNHNS and CDR2 SASEGT. V was clipped by 10 bases and J by 7 bases; unmatched bases: 12. CDR3 length: 14 residues. The CDR3 DNA reads as TGTGCCATCAGAGACAGGACAGGGCGAAATGAGCAGTTCTTC. Translation: CAIRDRTGRNEQFF.

This clone was seen a few times. The chain recombines TRBV7-9 with TRBJ2-6; 10 bases are a match to TRBD1. The CDR3 loop spans 18 amino acids. The V segment lost 0 bases and the J segment 2 bases; nucleotides outside the gene matches: 4. The germline CDR1 and CDR2 sequences are SEHNR and FQNEAQ (reference sequence). The CDR3 DNA reads as TGTGCCAGCAGCTTAGCCGGGACAGGGGTACCTGGGGCCAACGTCCTGACTTTC. It translates to CASSLAGTGVPGANVLTF.

The chain couples TRBV5-6 to TRBJ2-1, with 10 bases aligning to TRBD2. The V segment lost 3 bases and the J segment 6 bases; nucleotides outside the gene matches: 6. The germline V gene has CDR1 SGHDT and CDR2 YYEEEE. The CDR3 covers 15 residues. DNA of the CDR3: TGTGCCAGCAGCTGGCGACTAGCGGGTAGCAATGAGCAGTTCTTC. Protein: CASSWRLAGSNEQFF.

This clone has just a few counts. The chain recombines TRBV28 with TRBJ2-5, with 8 nucleotides matching TRBD1. This CDR3 has 17 amino acids. The V segment lost 3 bases and the J segment 4 bases; nucleotides outside the gene matches: 13. Germline values: CDR1 MDHEN, CDR2 SYDVKM. CDR3 bases: TGTGCCAGCAGTTTTAAGGACCAGGGGGCGCTCGGAGAGACCCAGTACTTC. It translates to CASSFKDQGALGETQYF.

The chain has TRBV11-2 and TRBJ1-5; unclear D gene. V lost 6 bases and J 1 base, leaving 7 bases between the germline ends. The length of the CDR3 is 13 residues. Per germline, CDR1 SGHAT and CDR2 FQNNGV. This CDR3 reads CASSVGSNQPQHF. The CDR3 DNA is TGTGCCAGCAGTGTGGGGAGCAATCAGCCCCAGCATTTT.

With respect to this clone: This likely reflects a read error, since a far larger clone is one base away. The chain joins TRBV5-4 to TRBJ1-4; TRBD1 matches 7 bases. CDR1 SGHNT and CDR2 YYREEE come from the germline V gene (reference sequence). The CDR3 sequence is 14 residues long. In nucleotides, the CDR3 is TGTGCCAGCAGCGACCGGATTGGGACAGAAAATCTGTTTTTT. Translating it yields CASSDRIGTENLFF.

The chain uses TRBV7-4 and TRBJ2-3; tentatively, D is TRBD1 (6 bases). V was clipped by 6 bases and J by 2 bases, with 9 bases between them. Germline CDR1 reads SGHVT; CDR2 reads SQSDAQ. The CDR3 sequence is 13 residues long. In DNA, the CDR3 is TGTGCCAGCAGGGGGGCTAACACAGATACGCAGTATTTT. Translation gives CASRGANTDTQYF.

The V and J genes are TRBV19 and TRBJ2-3, with TRBD2 matching over 13 bases. V lost 5 bases, J lost 2 bases, and 7 bases stayed unmatched. This CDR3 is 17 amino acids long. Germline CDR1 reads LNHDA; CDR2 reads SQIVND (reference sequence). This CDR3 reads CASSSGLAGHNTDTQYF. In DNA, the CDR3 is TGTGCCAGTAGTTCGGGACTAGCGGGGCATAACACAGATACGCAGTATTTT.

The genes are TRBV11-2 and TRBJ2-7; perhaps D is TRBD1 or TRBD2 (6 bases each). CDR1 is SGHAT, CDR2 FQNNGV, per germline. Trimming removed 6 bases at V and 2 bases at J, with 14 bases between. This CDR3 spans 14 amino acids. The CDR3 reads CASSDTGRPYEQYF. The CDR3, as DNA: TGTGCCAGCAGTGACACAGGGAGGCCCTACGAGCAGTACTTC. Full variable domain (outside the CDR3, taken from reference TRBV11-2 and TRBJ2-7): EAGVAQSPRYKIIEKRQSVAFWCNPISGHATLYWYQQILGQGPKLLIQFQNNGVVDDSQLPKDRFSAERLKGVDSTLKIQPAKLEDSAVYLCASSDTGRPYEQYFGPGTRLTVT.